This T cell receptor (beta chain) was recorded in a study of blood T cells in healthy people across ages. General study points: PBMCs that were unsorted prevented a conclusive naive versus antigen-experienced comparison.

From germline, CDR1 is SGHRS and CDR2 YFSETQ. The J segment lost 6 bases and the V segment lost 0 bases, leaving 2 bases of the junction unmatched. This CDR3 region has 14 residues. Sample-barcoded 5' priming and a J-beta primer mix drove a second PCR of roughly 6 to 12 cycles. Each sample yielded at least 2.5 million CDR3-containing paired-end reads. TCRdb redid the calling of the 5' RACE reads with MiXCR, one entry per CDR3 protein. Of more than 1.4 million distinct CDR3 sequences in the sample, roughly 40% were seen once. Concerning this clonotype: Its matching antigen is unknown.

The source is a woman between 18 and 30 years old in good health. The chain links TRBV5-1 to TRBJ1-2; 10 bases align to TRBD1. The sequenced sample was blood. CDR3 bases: TGCGCCAGCAGCTTGGAAGGGACAGGGGATGGCTACACCTTC. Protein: CASSLEGTGDGYTF.